This TCR beta chain was recovered during a study of blood T cell repertoires in COVID-19 (dated by TCRdb to the early 2020s). Study-wide context: Samples covering the acute and convalescent phases of COVID-19 were provided by collaborators in the United States, Italy and Spain. Samples were obtained from the ongoing ImmuneRACE study (first 160 participants) and from about 1,300 subjects provided by 6 global collaborators. Subjects who had been exposed to COVID-19, were actively infected with it, or had recovered from it provided the deeply sampled blood TCRbeta repertoires that made up the dataset. A freely available public database, intended as a resource for researchers studying the immune response to SARS-CoV-2, is where the repertoires were released. The sample metadata nearly always contained a de-identified subject ID, COVID-19 status, age in years and sex. Where HLA class I and class II types were available, the types were taken from metadata supplied by the sample provider, not from assay-based typing. The material from the prospective study consisted of cDNA or gDNA derived from T cells, B-cell-depleted T cells, or PBMCs.

CDR1 and CDR2, looked up from the germline V gene, are SQVTM and ANQGSEA. The CDR3 starts with the cysteine, ends with the phenylalanine, and has 12 residues. The entry retains the CDR3 DNA only, 36 bases that are in frame from base 1. Deletion took 4 bases off V and 4 bases off J, with a span of 10 bases between the germline ends. The paper as a whole reports these results and caveats: The quantity of clinical and demographic metadata differed by source and by participant and was supplied without curation.

TCRbeta CDR3 regions were amplified from genomic DNA using the immunoSEQ Assay, a bias-controlled multiplex PCR. As for the original processing: Nucleated cell counts per sample were estimated from amplification of reference gene primers within the assay. Sequence reads were collapsed and filtered to measure the absolute abundance of every unique TCRbeta CDR3 rearrangement. For each sample, productive Simpson clonality was calculated as the square root of Simpson's diversity index over productive rearrangements. TCRdb retrieved this table from immuneACCESS and kept in-frame rearrangements only. Not all clones are present; in checked studies, unresolved V genes account for under half, and no reason is known for the remainder. The DNA gave D and trimming, while V, J and clone size come from that table. Within this sample are around 100,000 clones, with about 84% of them counted one time only. The ten biggest clones cover 24% of the sample.

Collaborating institutions collected whole blood in K2EDTA tubes following their own protocols. Collaborator samples were shipped for TCRbeta analysis as frozen whole blood, isolated PBMCs, or DNA extracted from either sample type. As for this clone: No antigen is known for it. No clone much larger than this one lies a single base away; base qualities are absent.

The clonotype comes from a human donor in a cohort sampled during active COVID-19. The rearranged segments are TRBV29-1 and TRBJ1-1, with the D gene call left open. Sequences were obtained from peripheral blood. The sequence in DNA is TGCAGCGTTGTGGCACAAACCACTGAAGCTTTCTTT. It specifies CSVVAQTTEAFF. Beyond the CDR3, the reference TRBV29-1 and TRBJ1-1 genes provide the residues; the full variable domain reads: SAVISQKPSRDICQRGTSLTIQCQVDSQVTMMFWYRQQPGQSLTLIATANQGSEATYESGFVIDKFPISRPNLTFSTLTVSNMSPEDSSIYLCSVVAQTTEAFFGQGTRLTVV.